What follows are 16 T cell receptor beta chains derived from one specimen sequenced in a study of OX40 agonist ivuxolimab in advanced cancers. The assay was immunoSEQ multiplex PCR, and TCRdb's table has in-frame clones only and misses some. The sample yields around 64,000 clones, over 70% seen once. Sample: CD4+ or CD8+ T cells sorted from blood, taken in a trial of the OX40 agonist ivuxolimab. These receptors were obtained from an adult with an advanced solid tumor such as melanoma, head and neck, liver or kidney cancer.

This sequence joins TRBV5-4 and TRBJ2-1, with 7 bases that match TRBD2. This CDR3 is built from 17 residues. Germline assignment: CDR1 SGHNT and CDR2 YYREEE (reference sequence). V shed 0 bases and J 0 bases; nucleotides not matched to a gene: 6. Here the CDR3 DNA reads TGTGCCAGCAGCTTGGACCCGACTAGCCCCTCCTACAATGAGCAGTTCTTC. This gives the protein CASSLDPTSPSYNEQFF.

CDR3: CASSSPNYEQYF. The CDR3 coding sequence is TGTGCCAGCAGTTCGCCCAACTACGAGCAGTACTTC. This chain links TRBV27 with TRBJ2-7; D call uncertain. Germline V gene sequence: CDR1 MNHEY, CDR2 SMNVEV (reference sequence). Trimming left V 4 bases short and J 3 bases short, with 7 bases between. CDR3 length equals 12 residues.

This clone has only one observation. The chain carries TRBV5-4 and TRBJ2-1; the match to TRBD2 covers 11 bases. With 2 bases clipped from V and 6 bases from J, the junction kept 4 bases outside the gene matches. The CDR3 runs to 15 residues. Looked up from germline, CDR1 is SGHNT and CDR2 is YYREEE (reference sequence). The CDR3, as DNA: TGTGCCAGCAGCTTAGGTAGCGGGGGGGTCAATGAGCAGTTCTTC. Its protein product is CASSLGSGGVNEQFF. Looking up the rest from reference TRBV5-4 and TRBJ2-1 gives the full variable domain: ETGVTQSPTHLIKTRGQQVTLRCSSQSGHNTVSWYQQALGQGPQFIFQYYREEENGRGNFPPRFSGLQFPNYSSELNVNALELDDSALYLCASSLGSGGVNEQFFGPGTRLTVL.

The rearrangement joins TRBV5-5 to TRBJ2-1, with 8 nucleotides matching TRBD1. Germline CDR1 is SGHKS and CDR2 is YYEKEE (reference sequence). This CDR3 region has 15 residues. V lost 5 bases to trimming and J lost 2 bases; unmatched junction nucleotides: 6. The CDR3 here is CASSFGQGTYNEQFF. CDR3 bases: TGTGCCAGCAGTTTCGGACAGGGAACCTACAATGAGCAGTTCTTC.

The chain employs TRBV28 and TRBJ1-1, with D possibly TRBD1 on 6 matching bases. The CDR3 covers 14 residues. The V gene's germline CDR1 is MDHEN and CDR2 SYDVKM. V lost 7 bases and J 0 bases, leaving 12 bases between the germline ends. The chain's CDR3 is CASTITGMNTEAFF. Written as DNA, the CDR3 is TGTGCCAGCACCATAACAGGGATGAACACTGAAGCTTTCTTT.

This chain uses TRBV18 with TRBJ2-1, with 8 bases fitting TRBD2. CDR1 is KGHSH, CDR2 LQKENI, per germline. The junction had 3 bases not matched to a gene; V was cut back by 4 bases and J by 7 bases. The CDR3 length is 13 residues. The CDR3 DNA reads as TGTGCCAGCTCACGGGGACTAGAAAATGAGCAGTTCTTC. Its protein product is CASSRGLENEQFF.

V usage is TRBV6-5 and J usage is TRBJ2-7; either TRBD1 or TRBD2 may supply D (5 bases each). The germline gives CDR1 MNHEY, CDR2 SVGAGI. The germline V and J ends were trimmed by 6 bases and 6 bases, with 9 bases remaining between them. The CDR3 sequence is 11 residues long. The CDR3 nucleotides read TGTGCCAGCAGCCACGGGACCGAGCAGTACTTC. Translating it yields CASSHGTEQYF.

The V call is TRBV5-1, the J call TRBJ2-2, with TRBD2 identical over 7 bases. Germline V gene lookup returns CDR1 SGHRS and CDR2 YFSETQ. The CDR3 length is 16 residues. The ends lost 7 bases at V and 5 bases at J; junction bases unmatched: 14. The CDR3 loop is CASAPTSPSLTGELFF. The CDR3 nucleotides read TGCGCCAGCGCACCGACTAGCCCTAGTCTAACCGGGGAGCTGTTTTTT.

The chain employs TRBV5-6 and TRBJ1-2; tentative D call: TRBD1 (5 bases). The CDR3 runs to 13 residues. The ends were cut back, 4 bases at V and 7 bases at J, with 14 bases in the middle. Looked up from germline, CDR1 is SGHDT and CDR2 is YYEEEE. CDR3: CASSISQGSGYTF. DNA for the CDR3: TGTGCCAGCAGCATTTCCCAGGGCTCTGGCTACACCTTC.

V and J are TRBV19 and TRBJ1-1; the D is unclear. V was cut by 4 bases and J by 0 bases, with 12 bases left in between. Germline assignment: CDR1 LNHDA and CDR2 SQIVND (reference sequence). The CDR3 sequence is 15 residues long. In nucleotides, the CDR3 is TGTGCCAGTAGTACTCCTTTTGTCCTGAACACTGAAGCTTTCTTT. It translates to CASSTPFVLNTEAFF.

J is TRBJ1-1 and V is TRBV7-2; unclear D gene. Germline V CDR1 and CDR2: SGHTA, FQGNSA. This CDR3 has 14 amino acids. Trimming removed 6 bases from V and 1 base from J, with 12 bases in between. The CDR3 loop reads CASSREFGNTEAFF. The CDR3 DNA reads TGTGCCAGCAGTAGGGAGTTCGGGAACACTGAAGCTTTCTTT.

The chain combines TRBV28 with TRBJ1-4, with TRBD1 matching over 7 bases. Germline V gene data show CDR1 as MDHEN and CDR2 as SYDVKM. Losses at the gene ends were 5 bases for V and 4 bases for J; bases not matched to a gene: 7. This CDR3 has 15 residues. The CDR3 loop is CASSLTGQGNEKLFF. CDR3 bases: TGTGCCAGCAGTCTGACAGGGCAGGGTAATGAAAAACTGTTTTTT.

This clone was seen a single time. The chain has TRBV7-2 and TRBJ2-2; 8 nucleotides line up with TRBD2. From germline, CDR1 is SGHTA and CDR2 FQGNSA. The CDR3 sequence is 16 residues long. V was pared by 5 bases and J by 0 bases, with 5 bases of the junction left unmatched. The CDR3 loop is CASSHYSGANTGELFF. The CDR3 nucleotides read TGTGCCAGCAGCCACTATAGCGGGGCGAACACCGGGGAGCTGTTTTTT.

This clone was detected once. The V and J genes are TRBV30 and TRBJ1-3, with D possibly TRBD1 on 6 matching bases. CDR3 size: 13 residues. V gave up 6 bases and J gave up 4 bases, with 13 bases separating them. The germline CDR1 and CDR2 sequences are GTSNPN and SVGIG (reference sequence). As DNA, the CDR3 is TGTGCCTGTCAGGGGAGTTTGGGAAACACCATATATTTT. Protein sequence: CACQGSLGNTIYF.

The genes are TRBV5-6 and TRBJ1-6, with D unclear. This CDR3 has 17 residues. In germline, CDR1 is SGHDT, CDR2 YYEEEE. Trimming removed 0 bases at V and 6 bases at J, with 16 bases between. CDR3 amino acids: CASSLGNRQIFNSPLHF. As DNA, the CDR3 is TGTGCCAGCAGCTTGGGGAACAGACAAATCTTTAATTCACCCCTCCACTTT.

The J gene is TRBJ2-3, the V gene TRBV7-2; 11 bases line up with TRBD2. This CDR3 comprises 16 residues. CDR1 is SGHTA, CDR2 FQGNSA, per germline. V gave up 3 bases and J gave up 3 bases; unmatched junction bases: 5. Here the CDR3 reads CASSFGSGGATDTQYF. CDR3 nucleotides: TGTGCCAGCAGCTTCGGTAGCGGGGGGGCAACAGATACGCAGTATTTT.